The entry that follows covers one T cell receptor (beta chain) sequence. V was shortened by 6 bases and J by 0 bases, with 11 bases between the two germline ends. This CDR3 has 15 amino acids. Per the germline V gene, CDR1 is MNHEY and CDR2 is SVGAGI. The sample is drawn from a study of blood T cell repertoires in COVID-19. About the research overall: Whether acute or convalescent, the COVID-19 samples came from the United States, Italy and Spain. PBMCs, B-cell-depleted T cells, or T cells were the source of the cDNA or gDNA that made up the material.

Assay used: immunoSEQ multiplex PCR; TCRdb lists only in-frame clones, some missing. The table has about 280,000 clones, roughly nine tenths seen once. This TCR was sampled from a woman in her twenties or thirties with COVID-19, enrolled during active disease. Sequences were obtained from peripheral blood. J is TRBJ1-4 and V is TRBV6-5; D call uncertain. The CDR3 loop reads CASSDEVATNEKLFF. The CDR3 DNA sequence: TGTGCCAGCAGCGATGAGGTTGCAACTAATGAAAAACTGTTTTTT.